The 5 T cell receptor beta chains below were found in one sample sequenced in a study of blood T cell repertoires in COVID-19. Only in-frame clones appear in the TCRdb table, and some are missing; sequencing was by immunoSEQ multiplex PCR. The table has roughly 70,000 clones, around 91% seen once. Sequenced: peripheral blood. The receptor set was obtained from a human donor in a cohort sampled during active COVID-19.

V and J are TRBV5-4 and TRBJ2-6; D remains ambiguous. V lost 2 bases and J lost 4, with 13 bases in between. This CDR3 is 16 amino acids long. Germline-derived CDR1 and CDR2 are SGHNT and YYREEE (reference sequence). In DNA, the CDR3 is TGTGCCAGCAGCTTTCAACTTTCGTCCGGGGCCAACGTCCTGACTTTC. Amino acids: CASSFQLSSGANVLTF. Drawing the rest from reference TRBV5-4 and TRBJ2-6, the complete variable domain is ETGVTQSPTHLIKTRGQQVTLRCSSQSGHNTVSWYQQALGQGPQFIFQYYREEENGRGNFPPRFSGLQFPNYSSELNVNALELDDSALYLCASSFQLSSGANVLTFGAGSRLTVL.

The chain recombines TRBV6-1 with TRBJ1-2; D not resolved. CDR1 and CDR2 from the germline V gene are MNHNS and SASEGT. V was pared by 1 base and J by 5 bases, with 11 bases between. This CDR3 is 14 amino acids long. The chain's CDR3 is CASSEDTFRYGYTF. CDR3 DNA sequence: TGTGCCAGCAGTGAAGACACGTTCAGATATGGCTACACCTTC.

The chain has TRBV7-2 and TRBJ1-1; 8 nucleotides agree with TRBD1. V lost 3 bases, J lost 4 bases, and 4 bases stayed unmatched. Germline V gives CDR1 SGHTA, CDR2 FQGNSA. This CDR3 spans 14 amino acids. CDR3 region: CASSFSTGGTEAFF. Written as DNA, the CDR3 is TGTGCCAGCAGCTTTAGTACAGGGGGCACTGAAGCTTTCTTT.

CDR3 in amino acids: CASSQVGDNEQFF. DNA for the CDR3: TGCGCCAGCAGCCAAGTCGGTGACAATGAGCAGTTCTTC. The chain links TRBV4-3 to TRBJ2-1; no firm D call. Germline V CDR1 and CDR2: LGHNA, YSLEER. The CDR3 is 13 amino acids. V was cut by 1 base and J by 5 bases, with 6 bases left in between.

The chain links TRBV4-2 to TRBJ2-6; D perhaps matches TRBD1 (5 bases). There are 16 residues in the CDR3. Germline CDR1 and CDR2: LGHNA and YNFKEQ. Trimming removed 5 bases from V and 0 bases from J, with 11 bases in between. The CDR3 region is CASSATDPSGANVLTF. DNA for the CDR3: TGTGCCAGCAGCGCGACAGACCCCTCTGGGGCCAACGTCCTGACTTTC.